This record looks at one TCR beta chain sequence and its context. Its antigen is undetermined. The data are from a study of cytomegalovirus exposure and HLA in healthy donors. Study observations and caveats: Later, an analysis found that TCR clusters from the first cohort tended to co-occur in the roughly 110 validation repertoires.

The CDR3 extends over 15 amino acids. Germline assignment: CDR1 LGHNA and CDR2 YNFKEQ. V lost 1 base, J lost 3 bases, and 5 bases stayed unmatched. Clones were sequenced by immunoSEQ multiplex PCR, and TCRdb holds only the in-frame ones, with some missing. The sample shows roughly 250,000 clones, about 90% of them seen only once. The donors were members of the roughly 120-subject validation cohort (separate from the approximately 670-subject first cohort). The clonotype originates from a woman in her twenties or thirties in good health and CMV-seropositive. Sample: PBMCs. The chain links TRBV4-2 to TRBJ1-2; 7 nucleotides line up with TRBD1. CDR3 nucleotide sequence: TGTGCCAGCAGCCAAGGCGGGACAGTCGACTATGGCTACACCTTC. It codes for CASSQGGTVDYGYTF.